This T cell receptor beta chain was captured in a study of T-cell memory formation after mild COVID-19. Study-wide results and caveats: A second wave expanding day 15 to 37 was CD4+-biased; contracting clones were balanced. Specificity for SARS-CoV-2 was not confirmed among the second-wave clones peaking on day 37.

UMIs and sample barcodes were carried by the TCR alpha and TCR beta cDNA libraries that 5'RACE produced using constant-segment primers. TCRdb used MiXCR to reprocess the 5' RACE reads, holding one entry per CDR3 protein. The sample yields 350,000 to 500,000 distinct CDR3 sequences, roughly 18% seen once. A word on this clonotype: The antigen remains undetermined.

The CDR3 totals 15 residues. V was shortened by 4 bases and J by 4 bases, with 17 bases between the two germline ends. The germline CDR1 and CDR2 sequences are SGHNT and YENEEA. This chain connects TRBV11-3 to TRBJ2-7; the D is unclear. The receptor was derived from a man aged 18 to 30 who had mild COVID-19 (a few samples of this study predate the infection). Cell type and time point are not known. Sequencing was done on a sample of PBMCs or a T cell subset sorted from them (not recorded which). CDR3 bases: TGTGCCAGCAGCTCTCACACCGGACGGGCGTACGAGCAGTACTTC. This translates into CASSSHTGRAYEQYF.